These T cell receptor beta chains were read from a single sample in a study of identical twins. A single record per CDR3 protein comes from TCRdb applying MiXCR to the 5' RACE reads. This table has about 890,000 distinct CDR3 sequences, about 12% appearing once. These sequences were also reported in another study, on yellow fever vaccine responses in identical twins.

Sequenced: PBMCs. Every receptor here comes from a woman aged 18-30 years in good health. CDR3s include the opening cysteine and the closing phenylalanine or tryptophan. The order of the fields is clone size, D gene, J gene, CDR3 length, V gene, CDR3 DNA, CDR3 protein. D genes are given only for firm matches. A clone size is listed for some rows: how often the clone was seen (once, few, many), or a class if it is expanded.

few	TRBD2	TRBJ2-3	16	TRBV9	TGTGCCAGCAGCGTAGAGGCTAGCGGCAGCACAGATACGCAGTATTTT	CASSVEASGSTDTQYF
.	.	TRBJ1-1	17	TRBV6-1	TGTGCCAGCAGTGAACCCTTGACTCGGACAGCGAACACTGAAGCTTTCTTT	CASSEPLTRTANTEAFF
few	.	TRBJ1-2	13	TRBV7-9	TGTGCCAGCAGCTTAGTGGAGGAGCAGGGCTACACCTTC	CASSLVEEQGYTF
.	.	TRBJ2-7	15	TRBV7-9	TGTGCCAGCAGCTTAGCTTACGCAGGGGTCTACGAGCAGTACTTC	CASSLAYAGVYEQYF
few	TRBD1	TRBJ2-2	18	TRBV11-2	TGTGCCAGCAGCTTTGTCCCCGCGGGACAGGGAGTAGCCGGGGAGCTGTTTTTT	CASSFVPAGQGVAGELFF
few	.	TRBJ2-5	13	TRBV12-3/TRBV12-4	TGTGCCAGCAGTTTCGGACAGCGGGGGACCCAGTACTTC	CASSFGQRGTQYF
.	.	TRBJ2-2	15	TRBV24-1	TGTGCCACCAGTGACTCTACAGGGAGCACCGGGGAGCTGTTTTTT	CATSDSTGSTGELFF
few	.	TRBJ1-1	15	TRBV12-3/TRBV12-4	TGTGCCAGCAGTTTAGTGGGGCAGGGAGGGTCTGAAGCTTTCTTT	CASSLVGQGGSEAFF
.	.	TRBJ1-1	15	TRBV20-1	TGCAGTGCTAGAGTTGGAGGACAGACGAACACTGAAGCTTTCTTT	CSARVGGQTNTEAFF
.	.	TRBJ2-3	16	TRBV7-9	TGTGCCAGCACCTATCTCCCGGGACACCGCACAGATACGCAGTATTTT	CASTYLPGHRTDTQYF
.	.	TRBJ1-1	18	TRBV20-1	TGCAGTGCTAGAGATATCTCCGCCTCGGCACGTAAGGACACTGAAGCTTTCTTT	CSARDISASARKDTEAFF
.	TRBD2	TRBJ2-3	15	TRBV5-5	TGTGCCAGCAGCCCCCGAGGTAGCGGGACAGATACGCAGTATTTT	CASSPRGSGTDTQYF
few	.	TRBJ2-4	17	TRBV3-1	TGTGCCAGCAGCCGAGAGCGTTTGGCCCTAGCCAAAAACATTCAGTACTTC	CASSRERLALAKNIQYF
.	TRBD2	TRBJ2-3	15	TRBV4-1	TGCGCCAGCAGCCTGGACCCGGGGGGTACAGATACGCAGTATTTT	CASSLDPGGTDTQYF
few	.	TRBJ1-3	14	TRBV10-3	TGTGCCATCAGTGAACTGACGGTTGGAAACACCATATATTTT	CAISELTVGNTIYF
many	.	TRBJ2-1	15	TRBV5-1	TGTGCCAGCAGCTTAGCAGGGGATAACTACAATGAGCAGTTCTTC	CASSLAGDNYNEQFF
few	TRBD1	TRBJ2-7	12	TRBV20-1	TGCAGTGCGTGGGACAGGGACCACGAGCAGTACTTC	CSAWDRDHEQYF
.	.	TRBJ1-2	13	TRBV20-1	TGCAGTGCTAGGGTCCCGGAGGGCTATGGCTACACCTTC	CSARVPEGYGYTF
.	.	TRBJ1-1	14	TRBV29-1	TGCAGCGTTGAGGGGGGCAGGGTGAACACTGAAGCTTTCTTT	CSVEGGRVNTEAFF
few	.	TRBJ2-1	15	TRBV12-3/TRBV12-4	TGTGCCAGCAGTCTCTTGGGACGGACGTACAATGAGCAGTTCTTC	CASSLLGRTYNEQFF
few	TRBD2	TRBJ2-3	15	TRBV12-3/TRBV12-4	TGTGCCAGCAGCACTGGACTAGCGGGGGCAGATACGCAGTATTTT	CASSTGLAGADTQYF
.	.	TRBJ2-1	17	TRBV12-3/TRBV12-4	TGTACCTGCTGTTTGAAAACGCTTCGGGGTCTTCACAATGAGCAGTTCTTC	CTCCLKTLRGLHNEQFF
.	TRBD2	TRBJ2-1	16	TRBV9	TGTGCCAGCAGCTCTTTCGGACTAGCGCTCTACAATGAGCAGTTCTTC	CASSSFGLALYNEQFF
few	TRBD2	TRBJ2-2	17	TRBV11-2	TGTGCCAGCAGTTTAACTCTAGCGGGGGGTAACACCGGGGAGCTGTTTTTT	CASSLTLAGGNTGELFF
many	.	TRBJ2-1	16	TRBV20-1	TGCAGTGCTAGAGATTCAGAGGGGGGCTCCTACAATGAGCAGTTCTTC	CSARDSEGGSYNEQFF
.	TRBD1	TRBJ2-5	13	TRBV10-3	TGTGCCATCAGAGGGACAGCACAAGAGACCCAGTACTTC	CAIRGTAQETQYF
.	TRBD2	TRBJ2-1	18	TRBV7-8	TGTGCCAGCAGCTTAGCCCGGACTAGCGTAAGCTCCTACAATGAGCAGTTCTTC	CASSLARTSVSSYNEQFF
few	.	TRBJ1-6	12	TRBV11-2	TGTGCCAGCAGCTTAGTTCAGGGTCCCCTCCACTTT	CASSLVQGPLHF
few	TRBD1	TRBJ2-2	17	TRBV5-1	TGCGCCAGCAGCTTGAGGCCGGGACAGGGTGCCACCGGGGAGCTGTTTTTT	CASSLRPGQGATGELFF
many	TRBD2	TRBJ2-1	15	TRBV5-1	TGCGCCAGCGGAACTAGCGGAGGACTTTACAATGAGCAGTTCTTC	CASGTSGGLYNEQFF
.	.	TRBJ2-1	14	TRBV2	TGTGCCACCCTTAGGGAGTCCCCCTACAATGAGCAGTTCTTC	CATLRESPYNEQFF
.	.	TRBJ2-5	16	TRBV4-1	TGCGCCAGCAGCCAAGTGGTGCTCAGAAGAGGAGAGACCCAGTACTTC	CASSQVVLRRGETQYF
few	.	TRBJ2-3	17	TRBV3-1	TGTGCCAGCAGCCAAGATCGGGTCGTCCCTCGCGCAGATACGCAGTATTTT	CASSQDRVVPRADTQYF
.	TRBD2	TRBJ2-3	15	TRBV18	TGTGCCAGCTCACCGACAGCGGGGAGCGCAGATACGCAGTATTTT	CASSPTAGSADTQYF
few	TRBD1	TRBJ2-2	17	TRBV5-1	TGCGCCAGCAGCTCTAACCAGGGGGCGCAAGGCACCGGGGAGCTGTTTTTT	CASSSNQGAQGTGELFF
few	TRBD1	TRBJ2-3	15	TRBV7-9	TGTGCCAGCAGCACAAGGGACAGGTTCACAGATACGCAGTATTTT	CASSTRDRFTDTQYF
.	.	TRBJ1-1	12	TRBV5-1	TGCGCCAGCAGCTTCGACTCTACTGAAGCTTTCTTT	CASSFDSTEAFF
.	TRBD1	TRBJ2-1	15	TRBV6-5	TGTGCCAGCAGTTACTCGGCACAGGGGTACAATGAGCAGTTCTTC	CASSYSAQGYNEQFF
many	.	TRBJ1-2	13	TRBV5-6	TGTGCCAGCAGCTTGAACACGAACTATGGCTACACCTTC	CASSLNTNYGYTF
few	.	TRBJ2-7	13	TRBV10-3	TGTGCCATCAGTCGGGGTAGCGGCTACGAGCAGTACTTC	CAISRGSGYEQYF
many	TRBD2	TRBJ2-3	13	TRBV20-1	TGCAGTGCCGTGGGAGGGGAAACAGATACGCAGTATTTT	CSAVGGETDTQYF
few	.	TRBJ1-2	12	TRBV12-3/TRBV12-4	TGTGCCAGCAGCGCGAGCCTCTATGGCTACACCTTC	CASSASLYGYTF
many	TRBD1	TRBJ2-2	16	TRBV10-3	TGTGCCATCAGTGAGTCTTGGGGACAGGGGACCGGGGAGCTGTTTTTT	CAISESWGQGTGELFF
few	.	TRBJ2-1	13	TRBV24-1	TGTGCCACCAGTCGTCAGGGTGGCAATGAGCAGTTCTTC	CATSRQGGNEQFF
few	.	TRBJ2-3	14	TRBV6-1	TGTGCCAGCAGGGCGGAAGGCCGACTGGATACGCAGTATTTT	CASRAEGRLDTQYF
few	.	TRBJ2-1	13	TRBV19	TGTGCCAGTAGTATTTCGCTGGTATATGAGCAGTTCTTC	CASSISLVYEQFF
.	.	TRBJ2-4	13	TRBV15	TGTGCCACCAGCAGGGAGTACTGGGGAAGCGTGTACTTC	CATSREYWGSVYF
.	.	TRBJ2-3	15	TRBV4-1	TGCGCCAGCAGCCATAACTTTCCTAGCACAGATACGCAGTATTTT	CASSHNFPSTDTQYF
.	.	TRBJ1-5	14	TRBV6-1	TGTGCCAGCAGACGGGCAGGGATCAATCAGCCCCAGCATTTT	CASRRAGINQPQHF
.	.	TRBJ2-3	16	TRBV9	TGTGCCAGCAGCCTCCCCCTCGAGACGAGCACAGATACGCAGTATTTT	CASSLPLETSTDTQYF
few	.	TRBJ2-7	14	TRBV5-1	TGCGCCAGCAGCTTCTGGGACTCGGGTGGGGAGCAGTACTTC	CASSFWDSGGEQYF
.	.	TRBJ1-2	15	TRBV7-9	TGTGCCAGCAGCTTACGGGCAGGGCCTAACTATGGCTACACCTTC	CASSLRAGPNYGYTF
few	TRBD2	TRBJ2-3	18	TRBV7-8	TGTGCCAGCAGCTTGTTGGTTTTTGGCGGGAGGCGGACAGATACGCAGTATTTT	CASSLLVFGGRRTDTQYF
.	.	TRBJ2-3	16	TRBV12-3/TRBV12-4	TGTGCCAGCACCTTTAGCTGGGGGGGCGTCACAGATACGCAGTATTTT	CASTFSWGGVTDTQYF